These 31 T cell receptor beta chains came from one sample sequenced in a study of low-dose radiotherapy and immunotherapy resistance in tumors. First-strand cDNA relied on TRAV- and TRBV-specific primers spanning alpha and beta chains. The PCR that amplified TCRs ran for around 20 cycles, relying on a constant-region primer and a V-primer adapter. MiXCR was run by TCRdb on the reads, yielding one entry per CDR3 protein. The table lists about 84,000 distinct CDR3 sequences, roughly 17% of them singletons, with less than 1.5% in the top ten. The time point here: after trial treatment. This sample's treatment: LDRT plus nivolumab, ipilimumab, low-dose cyclophosphamide and aspirin (RACIN trial). The sequenced sample was PBMCs, obtained after low-dose radiotherapy plus immunotherapy. These receptors were obtained from a male donor with prostate cancer.

This clonotype has a count of ten or more. V usage is TRBV12-3 or TRBV12-4 and J usage is TRBJ1-1; D is undetermined. CDR3 length equals 13 residues. V was pared by 3 bases and J by 1 base, with 6 bases between. The CDR3 sequence: CASSFPQNTEAFF. CDR3 DNA sequence: TGTGCCAGCAGTTTCCCTCAGAACACTGAAGCTTTCTTT.

Concerning this clonotype: With only one base between it and a far larger clone, this is likely a read error. The chain combines TRBV28 with TRBJ2-1, with D possibly matching TRBD2 (6 bases). Trimming shortened V by 8 bases and J by 10 bases, and 21 bases separated the two germline ends. Germline V CDR1 and CDR2: MDHEN, SYDVKM. The CDR3 is 14 residues long. CDR3 coding DNA: TGTGCCAGCCTGAGCCCGGGGGAATCCTACGAGCAGTTCTTC. Translating it yields CASLSPGESYEQFF.

This clonotype was seen repeatedly, ten times or more. This sequence joins TRBV20-1 and TRBJ2-7, with D perhaps matching TRBD2 (6 bases). Germline V lookup: CDR1 DFQATT, CDR2 SNEGSKA (reference sequence). V shed 1 base and J shed 4 bases, with 14 bases lying between them. There are 14 residues in the CDR3. Written as DNA, the CDR3 is TGCAGTGCTAGAGCGGGACTCAAGACTTACGAGCAGTACTTC. Protein: CSARAGLKTYEQYF.

This clonotype has more than one count but fewer than ten. The chain recombines TRBV5-1 with TRBJ2-3; 9 positions agree with TRBD2. CDR1 is SGHRS and CDR2 is YFSETQ in the germline V gene. The junction had 3 bases not matched to a gene; V was cut back by 4 bases and J by 0 bases. The CDR3 sequence is 15 residues long. CDR3 sequence (DNA): TGCGCCAGCAGCGGTACTAGCGGGAGCACAGATACGCAGTATTTT. This translates into CASSGTSGSTDTQYF.

The rearrangement joins TRBV5-3 to TRBJ1-4; 7 bases match TRBD1. TRBV5-3 is known as an ORF, though its function is uncertain. The junction had 15 bases not matched to a gene; V was cut back by 8 bases and J by 5 bases. This CDR3 spans 16 amino acids. The CDR3 loop is CASSEGTDIRNEKLFF. CDR3 sequence (DNA): TGTGCCAGCAGCGAGGGGACAGACATACGGAATGAAAAACTGTTTTTT.

In this sample, this clonotype turned up once. V usage is TRBV27 and J usage is TRBJ2-5; tentative D call: TRBD1 (5 bases). V was cut by 3 bases and J by 2 bases, with 19 bases left in between. The CDR3 length is 17 residues. CDR1 is MNHEY, CDR2 SMNVEV, per germline (reference sequence). The CDR3 DNA follows: TGTGCCAGCAGTTTTTTTTTAGGCACAGGACCTCAAGAGACCCAGTACTTC. This gives the protein CASSFFLGTGPQETQYF.

This clonotype was picked up many times. The gene calls are TRBV7-2 and TRBJ1-3, with D possibly being TRBD1 (5 bases). V was shortened by 3 bases and J by 1 base, with 16 bases between the two germline ends. CDR3 length: 17 amino acids. The germline V gene has CDR1 SGHTA and CDR2 FQGNSA. The CDR3 reads CASSFRGPGSSGNTIYF. The DNA for the CDR3 is TGTGCCAGCAGCTTTCGTGGCCCAGGGTCATCTGGAAACACCATATATTTT.

This clonotype was seen at least ten times. This chain joins TRBV7-2 and TRBJ2-1; D assignment may be TRBD1 or TRBD2 (6 bases each). The V end was cut by 5 bases, the J end by 4 bases, with 12 bases between. Germline V gene data show CDR1 as SGHTA and CDR2 as FQGNSA. The CDR3 spans 14 residues. The CDR3 DNA sequence: TGTGCCAGCAGCCTTAGGGGGGCGTACAATGAGCAGTTCTTC. Translated, it gives CASSLRGAYNEQFF.

This clonotype was observed many times. The chain uses TRBV30 and TRBJ2-5, with 9 bases identical to TRBD2. This CDR3 spans 14 amino acids. The germline V gene encodes CDR1 GTSNPN and CDR2 SVGIG (reference sequence). The junction had 3 bases not matched to a gene; V was cut back by 3 bases and J by 1 base. The CDR3 spells CAWSLAGPQETQYF. CDR3 sequence (DNA): TGTGCCTGGAGCCTAGCGGGACCCCAAGAGACCCAGTACTTC.

V is TRBV28 and J is TRBJ1-2; TRBD1 matches 12 bases. This CDR3 is built from 12 residues. The germline CDR1 and CDR2 sequences are MDHEN and SYDVKM. The CDR3 coding sequence is TGTGCGTCTTACCGGGACAGGGGGCAGCACACCTTC. It specifies CASYRDRGQHTF.

The chain links TRBV28 to TRBJ2-1; 9 positions match TRBD1. CDR3 size: 15 residues. Per germline, CDR1 MDHEN and CDR2 SYDVKM. The V and J ends lost 6 bases and 5 bases, in that order; junction bases with no gene match: 8. The CDR3 region is CASSQIQGANNEQFF. Here the CDR3 DNA reads TGTGCCAGCAGCCAAATACAGGGGGCGAACAATGAGCAGTTCTTC.

Many counts were recorded for this clonotype. The J gene is TRBJ2-1, the V gene TRBV7-3, with D tentatively TRBD1 (7 bases). The ends were cut back, 5 bases at V and 4 bases at J, with 18 bases in the middle. Germline V CDR1 and CDR2: SGHTA, FQGTGA. The CDR3 covers 16 residues. The chain's CDR3 is CASSVNQGGPYNEQFF. CDR3 DNA sequence: TGTGCCAGCAGCGTAAACCAGGGGGGCCCTTACAATGAGCAGTTCTTC.

The sample holds many counts of this clonotype. The rearrangement uses TRBV20-1 and TRBJ2-3; 9 bases are shared with TRBD2. J gave up 4 bases and V 6 bases, and 8 bases lay outside the gene matches. The CDR3 loop spans 14 amino acids. Per germline, CDR1 DFQATT and CDR2 SNEGSKA (reference sequence). The CDR3 sequence: CSATPGLAADTQYF. The CDR3 DNA is TGCAGTGCCACCCCGGGACTAGCCGCAGATACGCAGTATTTT.

Points on this clonotype: This likely reflects a read error, since a far larger clone is one base away. This rearrangement joins TRBV5-1 to TRBJ2-7; 8 nucleotides line up with TRBD2. This CDR3 has 14 residues. Germline CDR1 reads SGHRS; CDR2 reads YFSETQ. The V gene end was trimmed by 5 bases and the J gene end by 7 bases; junction bases not matched to a gene: 11. The CDR3 sequence is CASRREDHYNEQYF. In DNA, the CDR3 is TGCGCCAGCAGGCGGGAGGACCACTACAATGAGCAGTACTTC. Using reference TRBV5-1 and TRBJ2-7 for the parts outside the CDR3, the full variable domain is KAGVTQTPRYLIKTRGQQVTLSCSPISGHRSVSWYQQTPGQGLQFLFEYFSETQRNKGNFPGRFSGRQFSNSRSEMNVSTLELGDSALYLCASRREDHYNEQYFGPGTRLTVT.

This clonotype has a count of ten or more. This rearrangement joins TRBV20-1 to TRBJ2-5; D gene ambiguous. This CDR3 has 14 residues. CDR1 and CDR2 from the germline V gene are DFQATT and SNEGSKA (reference sequence). V was shortened by 0 bases and J by 5 bases, with 13 bases between the two germline ends. The CDR3 nucleotides read TGCAGTGCTAGAGATCTAGGAGCCTGGGAGACCCAGTACTTC. Its translation is CSARDLGAWETQYF.

This clonotype was observed at least ten times. This chain joins TRBV5-4 and TRBJ2-7, with D perhaps assigned TRBD1 or TRBD2 (5 bases each). The V end lost 3 bases, the J end lost 2 bases, and 9 bases lay between the germline ends. The CDR3 has 13 residues. Germline V gene lookup returns CDR1 SGHNT and CDR2 YYREEE (reference sequence). CDR3 in amino acids: CASSWDQTYEQYF. The CDR3 coding sequence is TGTGCCAGCAGCTGGGACCAAACCTACGAGCAGTACTTC.

In this sample, this clonotype turned up many times. The chain has TRBV7-2 and TRBJ2-3; TRBD2 is a possible D gene (5 bases). Looked up from germline, CDR1 is SGHTA and CDR2 is FQGNSA. Trimming removed 5 bases at V and 0 bases at J, with 9 bases between. The CDR3 loop spans 14 amino acids. DNA for the CDR3: TGTGCCAGCAGCGTAAGCGGAAGCACAGATACGCAGTATTTT. It specifies CASSVSGSTDTQYF.

As regards this clonotype: Since a far larger clone is one base different, this is likely a read error. This rearrangement joins TRBV29-1 to TRBJ2-1, with 10 bases aligning to TRBD1. The CDR3 loop spans 13 amino acids. The V gene's germline CDR1 is SQVTM and CDR2 ANQGSEA. The CDR3 bases are TGCAGCGTCGAAGGACAGGGGGTTCACGAGCAGTTCTTC. Translation gives CSVEGQGVHEQFF.

The chain has TRBV4-3 and TRBJ2-2; D possibly corresponds to TRBD2 (6 bases). With 3 bases removed from V and 3 bases from J, the gap between germline ends came to 17 bases. Germline CDR1 reads LGHNA; CDR2 reads YSLEER. CDR3 length: 17 amino acids. The CDR3 sequence is CASSQAYGTGYTGELFF. The CDR3 DNA is TGCGCCAGCAGCCAGGCCTACGGGACTGGATACACCGGGGAGCTGTTTTTT.

This clonotype was counted ten times or more. This chain links TRBV7-2 with TRBJ2-5; either TRBD1 or TRBD2 may fit D (5 bases each). V lost 3 bases, J lost 7 bases, and 15 bases lay in between. CDR3 size: 14 residues. From germline, CDR1 is SGHTA and CDR2 FQGNSA. In DNA, the CDR3 is TGTGCCAGCAGCTTTTTTGGGACGGAAGCGACCCAGTACTTC. It translates to CASSFFGTEATQYF.

The rearrangement links TRBV20-1 to TRBJ2-3; a possible D gene is TRBD1 (6 bases). There are 12 residues in the CDR3. Germline V gives CDR1 DFQATT, CDR2 SNEGSKA (reference sequence). V was shortened by 6 bases and J by 6 bases, with 13 bases between the two germline ends. The CDR3 here is CSAMTGADTQYF. The DNA of the CDR3 is TGCAGTGCAATGACAGGTGCTGATACGCAGTATTTT.

This clonotype was observed at least ten times. The chain is built from TRBV7-2 and TRBJ2-7, with D maybe TRBD1 (5 bases). The CDR3 has 15 residues. The germline V gene has CDR1 SGHTA and CDR2 FQGNSA. Trimming took 0 bases from V and 0 from J, leaving 9 bases between them. The CDR3 region has the DNA TGTGCCAGCAGCTTAGCTCAGGGCCACTCCTACGAGCAGTACTTC. Its protein is CASSLAQGHSYEQYF. Supplemented by reference TRBV7-2 and TRBJ2-7, the full variable domain reads GAGVSQSPSNKVTEKGKDVELRCDPISGHTALYWYRQSLGQGLEFLIYFQGNSAPDKSGLPSDRFSAERTGGSVSTLTIQRTQQEDSAVYLCASSLAQGHSYEQYFGPGTRLTVT.

This clonotype has at least ten counts. The chain recombines TRBV5-1 with TRBJ2-2, with unresolved D. Germline values: CDR1 SGHRS, CDR2 YFSETQ. The CDR3 is made up of 13 amino acids. V lost 1 base, J lost 6 bases, and 7 bases lay in between. The DNA of the CDR3 is TGCGCCAGCAGCTTGACAGAGCCCGGGGAGCTGTTTTTT. As protein: CASSLTEPGELFF.

This clonotype was seen at least ten times. The CDR3 bases are TGTGCCAGCAGTGCTACTAGCAGGGAGGGGGAGCTGTTTTTT. It specifies CASSATSREGELFF. The chain recombines TRBV2 with TRBJ2-2; possibly TRBD2 for D (6 bases). The germline V gene has CDR1 SNHLY and CDR2 FYNNEI. The CDR3 loop spans 14 amino acids. Trimming cost V 4 bases and J 8 bases, with 14 bases left between them.

This clonotype was recorded many times. CDR3 nucleotides: TGTGCCGCCAGGGGGAACACTGAAGCTTTCTTT. This encodes CAARGNTEAFF. The chain combines TRBV28 with TRBJ1-1; perhaps TRBD1 as D (6 bases). The germline V and J ends were trimmed by 11 bases and 1 base, with 8 bases remaining between them. The CDR3 extends over 11 amino acids. The germline gives CDR1 MDHEN, CDR2 SYDVKM.

This clonotype showed up many times. The chain combines TRBV4-2 with TRBJ2-5; D gene uncertain. V dropped 1 base and J dropped 3 bases, with 6 bases sitting between them. Germline-derived CDR1 and CDR2 are LGHNA and YNFKEQ. The CDR3 sequence is 13 residues long. CDR3: CASSQGDEETQYF. The DNA for the CDR3 is TGTGCCAGCAGCCAAGGCGATGAAGAGACCCAGTACTTC.

The chain has TRBV6-2 or TRBV6-3 and TRBJ2-1; 10 bases are shared with TRBD1. Per the germline V gene, CDR1 is MNHEY and CDR2 is SVGEGT. CDR3 length equals 15 residues. V was pared by 3 bases and J by 12 bases, with 11 bases of the junction left unmatched. The DNA for the CDR3 is TGTGCCAGCAGTTATGGACAGGGGGTACCACCCGTGCAGTTCTTC. Translated: CASSYGQGVPPVQFF.

This clonotype was seen many times. This chain connects TRBV2 to TRBJ1-1, with a possible D match to TRBD1 (6 bases). Germline values: CDR1 SNHLY, CDR2 FYNNEI. CDR3 length equals 13 residues. V lost 6 bases, J lost 1 base, and 9 bases lay in between. This CDR3 reads CASRKQGNTEAFF. CDR3 sequence (DNA): TGTGCCAGCAGGAAACAGGGGAACACTGAAGCTTTCTTT.

This clonotype was counted ten times or more. V and J are TRBV4-3 and TRBJ2-1; 15 bases agree with TRBD2. Looked up from germline, CDR1 is LGHNA and CDR2 is YSLEER. V was pared by 1 base and J by 5 bases, with 6 bases of the junction left unmatched. The CDR3 has 18 residues. The CDR3 bases are TGCGCCAGCAGCCAAGGGAGGACTAGCGGGAGGGTTGACAATGAGCAGTTCTTC. The encoded protein is CASSQGRTSGRVDNEQFF.

Ten or more counts support this clonotype. V gene TRBV7-2 combines with J gene TRBJ2-2; D remains unclear. CDR1 is SGHTA, CDR2 FQGNSA, per germline. The CDR3 covers 15 residues. V lost 4 bases and J 2 bases, leaving 11 bases between the germline ends. CDR3 nucleotides: TGTGCCAGCAGCTCCCGCGTGTTCAACACCGGGGAGCTGTTTTTT. Translation gives CASSSRVFNTGELFF.

In its sample, this clonotype was seen many times. This rearrangement joins TRBV7-4 to TRBJ2-5, with TRBD1 matching 9 bases. CDR3 length equals 15 residues. With 5 bases clipped from V and 2 bases from J, the junction kept 6 bases outside the gene matches. Germline V lookup: CDR1 SGHVT, CDR2 SQSDAQ. This CDR3 is CASSKGQGWQETQYF. CDR3 coding DNA: TGTGCCAGCAGCAAAGGACAGGGGTGGCAAGAGACCCAGTACTTC.